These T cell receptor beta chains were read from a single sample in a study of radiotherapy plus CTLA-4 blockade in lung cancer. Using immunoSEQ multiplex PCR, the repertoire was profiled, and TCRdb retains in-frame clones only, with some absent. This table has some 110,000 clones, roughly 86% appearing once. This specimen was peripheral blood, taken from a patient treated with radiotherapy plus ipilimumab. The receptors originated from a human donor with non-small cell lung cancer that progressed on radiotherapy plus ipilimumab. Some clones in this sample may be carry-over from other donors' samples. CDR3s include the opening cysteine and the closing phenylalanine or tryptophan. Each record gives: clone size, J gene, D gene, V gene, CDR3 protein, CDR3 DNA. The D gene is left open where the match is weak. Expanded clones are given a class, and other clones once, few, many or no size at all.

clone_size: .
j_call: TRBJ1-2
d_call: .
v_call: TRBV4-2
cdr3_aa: CASSSGFYGYTF
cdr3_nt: TGTGCCAGCAGTTCAGGATTCTATGGCTACACCTTC

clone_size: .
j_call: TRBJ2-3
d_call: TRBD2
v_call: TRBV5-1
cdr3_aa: CASSLGSGGPTTDTQYF
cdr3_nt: TGCGCCAGCAGCTTGGGCAGCGGGGGGCCTACCACAGATACGCAGTATTTT

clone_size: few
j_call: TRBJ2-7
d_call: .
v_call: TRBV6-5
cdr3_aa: CASSNRDGTYEQYF
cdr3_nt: TGTGCCAGCAGTAACCGGGACGGAACCTACGAGCAGTACTTC

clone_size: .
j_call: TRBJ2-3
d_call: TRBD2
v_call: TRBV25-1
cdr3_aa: CASSPPGTSANTQYF
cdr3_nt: TGTGCCAGCAGTCCTCCCGGGACTAGCGCAAATACGCAGTATTTT

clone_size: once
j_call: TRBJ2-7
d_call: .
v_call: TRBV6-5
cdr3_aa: CASGRSLPGEQYF
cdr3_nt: TGTGCCAGCGGAAGAAGTCTTCCTGGCGAGCAGTACTTC

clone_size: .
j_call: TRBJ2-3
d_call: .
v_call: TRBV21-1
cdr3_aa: CASSIRRLAGGRDTQYF
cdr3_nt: TGTGCCAGCAGCATCCGACGACTAGCGGGGGGCCGGGATACGCAGTATTTT

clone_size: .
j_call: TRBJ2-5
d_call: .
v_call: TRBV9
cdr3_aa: CASSKGRVETQYF
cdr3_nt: TGTGCCAGCAGCAAGGGTCGGGTAGAGACCCAGTACTTC

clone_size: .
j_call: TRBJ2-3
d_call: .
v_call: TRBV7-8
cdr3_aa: CASSLGGGTRSTDTQYF
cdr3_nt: TGTGCCAGCAGCTTAGGTGGTGGGACAAGGAGCACAGATACGCAGTATTTT

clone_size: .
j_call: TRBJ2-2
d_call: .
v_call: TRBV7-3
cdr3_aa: CASSPGGGSTGELFF
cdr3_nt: TGTGCCAGCAGCCCGGGTGGCGGGTCCACCGGGGAGCTGTTTTTT

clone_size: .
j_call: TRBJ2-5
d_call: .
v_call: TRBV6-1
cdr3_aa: CASSPYLEAQETQYF
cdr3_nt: TGTGCCAGCAGCCCATACCTGGAAGCCCAAGAGACCCAGTACTTC

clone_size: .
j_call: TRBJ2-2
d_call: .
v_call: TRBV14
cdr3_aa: CASSQDATGELFF
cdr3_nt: TGTGCCAGCAGCCAAGATGCCACCGGGGAGCTGTTTTTT

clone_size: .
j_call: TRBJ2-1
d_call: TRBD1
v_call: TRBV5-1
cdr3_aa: CASSLNAGQGGNEQFF
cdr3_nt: TGCGCCAGCAGCTTGAATGCGGGACAGGGCGGCAATGAGCAGTTCTTC

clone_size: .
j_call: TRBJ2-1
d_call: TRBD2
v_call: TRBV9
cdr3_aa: CASSEYSGRRNEQFF
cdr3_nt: TGTGCCAGCAGCGAATATAGCGGGCGGCGCAATGAGCAGTTCTTC

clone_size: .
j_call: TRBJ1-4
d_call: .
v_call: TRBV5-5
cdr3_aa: CASSFPLATNEKLFF
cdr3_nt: TGTGCCAGCAGCTTCCCGCTTGCAACTAATGAAAAACTGTTTTTT

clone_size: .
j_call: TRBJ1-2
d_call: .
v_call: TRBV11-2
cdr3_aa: CASSLDRSYGYTF
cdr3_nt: TGTGCCAGCAGCTTAGATCGTAGTTATGGCTACACCTTC

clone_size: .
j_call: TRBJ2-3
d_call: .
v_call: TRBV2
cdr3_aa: CASSVLSSFTDTQYF
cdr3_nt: TGTGCCAGCAGTGTCCTCAGTTCTTTCACAGATACGCAGTATTTT

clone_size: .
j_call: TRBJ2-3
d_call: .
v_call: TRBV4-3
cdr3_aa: CASSQDESQGIDTDTQYF
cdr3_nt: TGCGCCAGCAGCCAAGATGAATCACAGGGTATCGACACAGATACGCAGTATTTT

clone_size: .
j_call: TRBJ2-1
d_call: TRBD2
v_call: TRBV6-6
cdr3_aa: CASSSGLAGTQFF
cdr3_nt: TGTGCCAGCAGCTCGGGACTAGCGGGTACGCAGTTCTTC

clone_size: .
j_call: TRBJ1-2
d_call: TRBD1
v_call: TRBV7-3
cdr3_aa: CASSQDRTNGYTF
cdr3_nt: TGTGCCAGCAGCCAGGACAGGACAAATGGCTACACCTTC

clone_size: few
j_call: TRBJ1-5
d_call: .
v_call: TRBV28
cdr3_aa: CASSLLFGQGTF
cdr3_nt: .

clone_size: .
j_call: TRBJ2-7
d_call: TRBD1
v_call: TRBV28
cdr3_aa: CASNQVGGTTYEQYF
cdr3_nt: TGTGCCAGCAATCAGGTAGGGGGCACTACCTACGAGCAGTACTTC

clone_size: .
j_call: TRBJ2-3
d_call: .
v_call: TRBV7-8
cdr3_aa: CASSLVGTPVYTDTQYF
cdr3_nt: TGTGCCAGCAGCTTAGTTGGGACTCCGGTCTACACAGATACGCAGTATTTT

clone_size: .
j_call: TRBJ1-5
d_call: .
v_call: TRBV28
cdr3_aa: CASQGRHGHQPQHF
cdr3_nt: TGTGCCAGCCAGGGGAGACATGGTCATCAGCCCCAGCATTTT

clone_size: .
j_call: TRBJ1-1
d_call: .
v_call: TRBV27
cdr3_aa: CASSSGRATEAFF
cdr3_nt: TGTGCCAGCAGCTCGGGGAGAGCCACTGAAGCTTTCTTT

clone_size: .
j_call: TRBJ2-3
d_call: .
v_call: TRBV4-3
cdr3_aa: CASSQEEWSTDTQYF
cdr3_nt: TGCGCCAGCAGCCAAGAAGAGTGGAGCACAGATACGCAGTATTTT

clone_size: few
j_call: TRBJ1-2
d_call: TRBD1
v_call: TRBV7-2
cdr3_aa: CASSFDRGGYGYTF
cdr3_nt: TGTGCCAGCAGCTTTGACAGGGGAGGATATGGCTACACCTTC

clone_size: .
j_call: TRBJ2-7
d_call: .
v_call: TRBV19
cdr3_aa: CASSNSWTSVYEQYF
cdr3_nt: TGTGCCAGTAGTAATTCTTGGACGTCAGTCTACGAGCAGTACTTC

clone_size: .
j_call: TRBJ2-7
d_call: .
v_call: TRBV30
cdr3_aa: CAWRRAGRPLGHEQYF
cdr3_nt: TGTGCCTGGAGGAGGGCAGGACGACCTCTAGGCCACGAGCAGTACTTC

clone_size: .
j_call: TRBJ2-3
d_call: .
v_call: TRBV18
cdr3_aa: CASSPSGMSTDTQYF
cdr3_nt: TGTGCCAGCTCACCATCGGGGATGAGCACAGATACGCAGTATTTT

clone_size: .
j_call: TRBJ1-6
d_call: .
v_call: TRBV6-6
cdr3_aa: CASSYSGGDSPLHF
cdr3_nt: TGTGCCAGCAGTTACTCGGGGGGGGATTCACCCCTCCACTTT

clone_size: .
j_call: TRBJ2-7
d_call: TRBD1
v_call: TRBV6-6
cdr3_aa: CASSSDRGGYEQYF
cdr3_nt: TGTGCCAGCAGTTCCGACAGGGGAGGCTACGAGCAGTACTTC

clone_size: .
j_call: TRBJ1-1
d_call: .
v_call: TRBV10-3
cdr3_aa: CAISERRTVNTEAFF
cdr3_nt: TGTGCCATCAGTGAGAGAAGAACAGTGAACACTGAAGCTTTCTTT

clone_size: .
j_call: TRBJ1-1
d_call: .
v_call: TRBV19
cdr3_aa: CASGQGTLLNTEAFF
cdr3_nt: TGTGCCAGCGGTCAGGGGACACTCTTGAACACTGAAGCTTTCTTT

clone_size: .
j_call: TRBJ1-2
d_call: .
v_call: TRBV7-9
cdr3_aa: CASSSGGWDYGYTF
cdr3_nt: TGTGCCAGCAGTTCTGGCGGCTGGGACTATGGCTACACCTTC

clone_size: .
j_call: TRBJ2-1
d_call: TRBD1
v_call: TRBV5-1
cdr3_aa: CASSYDRDEQFF
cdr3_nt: TGCGCCAGCAGCTACGACAGGGACGAGCAGTTCTTC

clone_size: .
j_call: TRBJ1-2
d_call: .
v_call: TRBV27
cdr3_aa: CASSFAGNYGYTF
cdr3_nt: TGTGCCAGCAGTTTTGCCGGTAACTATGGCTACACCTTC

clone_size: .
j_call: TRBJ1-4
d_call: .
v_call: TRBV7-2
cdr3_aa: CASSRSRGDEKLFF
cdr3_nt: TGTGCCAGCAGCCGTTCCCGAGGGGATGAAAAACTGTTTTTT

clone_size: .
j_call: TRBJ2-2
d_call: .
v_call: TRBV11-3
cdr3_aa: CASSLPYTGELFF
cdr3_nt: TGTGCCAGCAGCTTGCCTTACACCGGGGAGCTGTTTTTT

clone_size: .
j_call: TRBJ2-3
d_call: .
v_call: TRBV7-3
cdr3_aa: CASSPRGGTVTDTQYF
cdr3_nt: TGTGCCAGCAGTCCCCGAGGGGGGACCGTCACAGATACGCAGTATTTT

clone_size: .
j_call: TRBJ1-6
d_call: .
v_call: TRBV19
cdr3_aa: CASTAGAEGYNSPLHF
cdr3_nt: TGTGCCAGTACCGCAGGGGCAGAGGGGTATAATTCACCCCTCCACTTT

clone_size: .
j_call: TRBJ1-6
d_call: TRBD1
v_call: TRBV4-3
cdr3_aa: CASSQADRESYNSPLHF
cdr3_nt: TGCGCCAGCAGCCAGGCCGACAGGGAATCCTATAATTCACCCCTCCACTTT

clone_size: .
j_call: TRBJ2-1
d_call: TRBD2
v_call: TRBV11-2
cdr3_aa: CASSLILAGYEQFF
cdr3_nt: TGTGCCAGCAGTTTAATACTAGCGGGGTATGAGCAGTTCTTC

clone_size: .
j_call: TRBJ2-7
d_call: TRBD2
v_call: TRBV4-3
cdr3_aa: CASSQGLAGGSYEQYF
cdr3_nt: TGCGCCAGCAGCCAAGGACTAGCGGGGGGGTCCTACGAGCAGTACTTC

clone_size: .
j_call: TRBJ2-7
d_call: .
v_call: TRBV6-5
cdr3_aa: CASSYQASVTYEQYF
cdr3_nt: TGTGCCAGCAGTTATCAAGCCTCGGTGACTTACGAGCAGTACTTC

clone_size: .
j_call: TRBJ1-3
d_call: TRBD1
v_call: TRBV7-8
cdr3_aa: CASSFTTGGNTIYF
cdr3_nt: TGTGCCAGCAGCTTTACGACAGGGGGAAACACCATATATTTT

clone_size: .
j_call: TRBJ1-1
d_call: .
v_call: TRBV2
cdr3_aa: CASSVTGRNTEAFF
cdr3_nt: TGTGCCAGCAGTGTGACAGGAAGGAACACTGAAGCTTTCTTT

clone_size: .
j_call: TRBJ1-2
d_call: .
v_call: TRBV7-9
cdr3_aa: CASSLGQSYGYTF
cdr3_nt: TGTGCCAGCAGCTTAGGACAGAGCTATGGCTACACCTTC

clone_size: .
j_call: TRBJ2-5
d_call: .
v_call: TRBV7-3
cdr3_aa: CASSLPASDTPGPETQYF
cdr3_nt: TGTGCCAGCAGCTTACCCGCATCCGATACGCCCGGTCCCGAGACCCAGTACTTC

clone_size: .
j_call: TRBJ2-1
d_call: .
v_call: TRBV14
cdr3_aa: CASSRTGYNEQFF
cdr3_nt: TGTGCCAGCAGCCGCACAGGGTACAATGAGCAGTTCTTC

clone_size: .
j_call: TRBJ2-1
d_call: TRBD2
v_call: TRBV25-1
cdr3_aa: CASNPRAGGPVEQFF
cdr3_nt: TGTGCCAGCAACCCACGGGCGGGGGGGCCCGTTGAGCAGTTCTTC

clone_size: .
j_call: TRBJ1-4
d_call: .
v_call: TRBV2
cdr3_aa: CASSVRGEEKLFF
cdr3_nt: TGTGCCAGCAGTGTGAGAGGAGAGGAAAAACTGTTTTTT

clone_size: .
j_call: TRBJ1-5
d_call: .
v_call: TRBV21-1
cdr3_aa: CASSKARDESNQPQHF
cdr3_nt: TGTGCCAGCAGCAAAGCGCGGGACGAAAGCAATCAGCCCCAGCATTTT

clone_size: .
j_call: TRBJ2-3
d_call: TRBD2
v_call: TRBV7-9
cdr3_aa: CASSLARSSGGSYF
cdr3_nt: TGTGCCAGCAGCTTAGCACGGTCTAGCGGGGGTTCTTATTTT